Following are 8 T cell receptor beta chains from one sample sequenced in a study of technical replicates of blood from a handful of donors. The method was immunoSEQ multiplex PCR; TCRdb's version includes in-frame clones alone and lacks a portion of them. Seen here are more than 65,000 clones, 85% to 95% observed once, and the top ten hold approximately 0.35%. The sequencing input was T cells isolated from PBMCs. Source of these receptors: a human donor in good health.

V usage is TRBV6-1 and J usage is TRBJ1-2, with D tentatively TRBD1 (6 bases). The germline CDR1 and CDR2 sequences are MNHNS and SASEGT. There are 14 residues in the CDR3. With 1 base removed from V and 10 bases from J, the gap between germline ends came to 16 bases. CDR3 sequence (DNA): TGTGCCAGCAGTGAAGTAGGAACCGGGACAATCTACACCTTC. Translated: CASSEVGTGTIYTF.

V is TRBV7-9 and J is TRBJ1-4; possible D gene TRBD1, 5 bases. The V end lost 2 bases, the J end lost 4 bases, and 11 bases lay between the germline ends. The CDR3 is made up of 15 amino acids. Germline V gene sequence: CDR1 SEHNR, CDR2 FQNEAQ (reference sequence). DNA of the CDR3: TGTGCCAGCAGCTTAAAGTTCGACAGTAATGAAAAACTGTTTTTT. Translation: CASSLKFDSNEKLFF.

The rearrangement links TRBV5-4 to TRBJ2-7, with 11 bases that match TRBD2. The CDR3 length is 15 residues. With 4 bases clipped from V and 4 bases from J, the junction kept 7 bases outside the gene matches. Germline V gene lookup returns CDR1 SGHNT and CDR2 YYREEE (reference sequence). The DNA for the CDR3 is TGTGCCAGCAGCGCTACGACTAGCGGGACTTACGAGCAGTACTTC. Protein product: CASSATTSGTYEQYF.

V usage is TRBV27 and J usage is TRBJ2-7; 8 positions match TRBD1. The germline V gene encodes CDR1 MNHEY and CDR2 SMNVEV (reference sequence). Trimming cost V 3 bases and J 0 bases; bases outside gene matches: 10. The CDR3 is made up of 17 amino acids. CDR3 region: CASSFILGTGSSYEQYF. CDR3 DNA sequence: TGTGCCAGCAGTTTTATATTAGGGACAGGAAGCTCCTACGAGCAGTACTTC.

The chain recombines TRBV7-9 with TRBJ1-2; 10 bases fit TRBD1. With 3 bases clipped from V and 4 bases from J, the junction kept 5 bases outside the gene matches. CDR3 length: 15 residues. The germline CDR1 and CDR2 sequences are SEHNR and FQNEAQ (reference sequence). Here the CDR3 DNA reads TGTGCCAGCAGCTTGACAGGGGGCTCCCTCTATGGCTACACCTTC. It yields the protein CASSLTGGSLYGYTF.

This chain links TRBV30 with TRBJ2-5, with TRBD2 matching over 9 bases. With 5 bases clipped from V and 6 bases from J, the junction kept 10 bases outside the gene matches. CDR1 is GTSNPN and CDR2 is SVGIG in the germline V gene (reference sequence). The length of the CDR3 is 14 residues. The CDR3 protein is CAWVPGLAAQTQYF. CDR3 DNA sequence: TGTGCCTGGGTACCGGGACTAGCCGCACAGACCCAGTACTTC.

The sample holds one count of this clone. The gene calls are TRBV29-1 and TRBJ2-5, with 7 bases fitting TRBD1. Germline V gene lookup returns CDR1 SQVTM and CDR2 ANQGSEA. The trim removed 2 bases at V and 5 bases at J, leaving 2 bases unmatched. The CDR3 covers 12 residues. CDR3 sequence reads: CSVERQGETQYF. DNA of the CDR3: TGCAGCGTTGAAAGACAGGGTGAGACCCAGTACTTC.

The gene calls are TRBV9 and TRBJ2-7; TRBD2 agrees at 10 bases. The CDR3 has 16 residues. The V gene's germline CDR1 is SGDLS and CDR2 YYNGEE. The V gene end was trimmed by 3 bases and the J gene end by 2 bases; junction bases not matched to a gene: 8. The CDR3 loop is CASSGSPSGSPYEQYF. The CDR3 DNA sequence: TGTGCCAGCAGCGGGAGCCCTAGCGGGAGCCCCTACGAGCAGTACTTC.